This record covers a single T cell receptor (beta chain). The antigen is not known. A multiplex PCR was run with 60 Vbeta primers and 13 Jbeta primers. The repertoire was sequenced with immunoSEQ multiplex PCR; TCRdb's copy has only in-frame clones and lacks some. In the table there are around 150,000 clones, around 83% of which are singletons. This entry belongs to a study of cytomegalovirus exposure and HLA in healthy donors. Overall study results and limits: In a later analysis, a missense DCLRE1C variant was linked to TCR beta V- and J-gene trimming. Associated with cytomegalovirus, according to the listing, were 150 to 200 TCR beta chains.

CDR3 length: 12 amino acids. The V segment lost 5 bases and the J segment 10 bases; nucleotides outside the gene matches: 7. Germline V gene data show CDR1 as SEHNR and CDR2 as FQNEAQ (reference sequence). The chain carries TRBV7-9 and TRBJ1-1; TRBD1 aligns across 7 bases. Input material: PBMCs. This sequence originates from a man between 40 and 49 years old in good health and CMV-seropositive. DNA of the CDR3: TGTGCCAGCAGCATCGACAGGGTAGGAGCTTTCTTT. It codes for CASSIDRVGAFF.